These 20 T cell receptor beta chains were sequenced from one sample in a study of T cell responses to AZD1222 COVID-19 vaccine. The data were produced by immunoSEQ multiplex PCR, yet TCRdb's version contains in-frame clones alone and is incomplete. The sample comprises 150,000 to 200,000 clones, roughly 87% of which are singletons, and 2.5% to 3% rests with the top ten. The sequencing here drew on peripheral blood, taken on day 0 of AZD1222 vaccination. The receptors here all came from an adult in good health.

The genes are TRBV19 and TRBJ2-4; D is unresolved. The CDR3 has 15 residues. Trimming pared 2 bases from V and 9 bases from J, leaving 17 bases between. Germline CDR1 LNHDA, CDR2 SQIVND (reference sequence). DNA for the CDR3: TGTGCCAGTAGTATAAACAGTGATAATATGGGCATTCAGTACTTC. It is translated as CASSINSDNMGIQYF.

This chain connects TRBV5-1 to TRBJ1-2, with 12 bases that match TRBD1. CDR1 is SGHRS and CDR2 is YFSETQ in the germline V gene. The CDR3 extends over 14 amino acids. V shed 6 bases and J 5 bases; nucleotides not matched to a gene: 5. The CDR3 DNA reads TGCGCCAGCACCGGGACAGGGGGCACTTATGGCTACACCTTC. Protein sequence: CASTGTGGTYGYTF.

The CDR3 region has the DNA TGTGCCAGCAGGACGGGAGGGGGAGAGACCCAGTACTTC. Translated, it gives CASRTGGGETQYF. The chain uses TRBV6-5 and TRBJ2-5, with 8 bases identical to TRBD2. This CDR3 region has 13 residues. After removal of 6 bases from V and 4 bases from J, the junction contained 4 bases not matched to a gene. Germline CDR1 MNHEY, CDR2 SVGAGI.

This sequence joins TRBV6-6 and TRBJ2-5, with D tentatively TRBD2 (6 bases). V was shortened by 2 bases and J by 4 bases, with 11 bases between the two germline ends. The CDR3 extends over 14 amino acids. Germline V lookup: CDR1 MNHNY, CDR2 SVGAGI (reference sequence). Here the CDR3 reads CASSYGAGRETQYF. CDR3 nucleotide sequence: TGTGCCAGCAGTTACGGGGCGGGACGAGAGACCCAGTACTTC.

The chain links TRBV18 to TRBJ2-5, with 8 bases matching TRBD2. CDR3 size: 15 residues. Germline CDR1 is KGHSH and CDR2 is LQKENI. V shed 2 bases, J shed 4 bases, and the junction held 6 bases outside the gene matches. The CDR3, as DNA: TGTGCCAGCTCACCATATAACGGGAGGGGAGAGACCCAGTACTTC. Amino acids: CASSPYNGRGETQYF.

The chain employs TRBV19 and TRBJ2-3; a weak D match, TRBD2 (5 bases). Between the trimmed V and J ends, which lost 5 bases and 2 bases, there was a span of 14 bases. CDR3 length equals 15 residues. CDR1 is LNHDA, CDR2 SQIVND, per germline (reference sequence). For the CDR3, the DNA is TGTGCCAGTAGTCCGTTGGGAGCCTTCACAGATACGCAGTATTTT. Its protein is CASSPLGAFTDTQYF.

The rearrangement links TRBV7-9 to TRBJ2-4, with D possibly being TRBD2 (5 bases). V lost 5 bases and J lost 0, with 11 bases in between. Germline V lookup: CDR1 SEHNR, CDR2 FQNEAQ (reference sequence). CDR3 size: 15 residues. The CDR3 nucleotides are TGTGCCAGCAGCCCCGCTGGACTAGCCAAAAACATTCAGTACTTC. This gives the protein CASSPAGLAKNIQYF. The full variable domain, with the rest looked up from reference TRBV7-9 and TRBJ2-4, is DTGVSQNPRHKITKRGQNVTFRCDPISEHNRLYWYRQTLGQGPEFLTYFQNEAQLEKSRLLSDRFSAERPKGSFSTLEIQRTEQGDSAMYLCASSPAGLAKNIQYFGAGTRLSVL.

The chain carries TRBV7-6 and TRBJ1-3; perhaps TRBD1 as D (6 bases). Germline lookup yields CDR1 SGHVS and CDR2 FNYEAQ. The CDR3 is made up of 15 amino acids. Trimming removed 5 bases at V and 7 bases at J, with 18 bases between. CDR3 in DNA: TGTGCCAGCAGCCTCCCCCCGGGGGCGCGGAACACCATATATTTT. Translated: CASSLPPGARNTIYF.

The chain joins TRBV5-1 to TRBJ2-2; D uncertain. Germline V lookup: CDR1 SGHRS, CDR2 YFSETQ. Trimming removed 4 bases at V and 2 bases at J, with 15 bases between. The length of the CDR3 is 16 residues. The CDR3 is CASSHNWEANTGELFF. The CDR3 DNA reads TGCGCCAGCAGCCACAATTGGGAAGCAAACACCGGGGAGCTGTTTTTT.

The chain is built from TRBV2 and TRBJ1-4; tentatively, D is TRBD1 (5 bases). V was shortened by 6 bases and J by 0 bases, with 11 bases between the two germline ends. Germline V lookup: CDR1 SNHLY, CDR2 FYNNEI. The CDR3 consists of 15 residues. The CDR3 region is CASRVDSSTNEKLFF. Written as DNA, the CDR3 is TGTGCCAGCAGGGTCGACAGCTCAACTAATGAAAAACTGTTTTTT.

The V gene is TRBV14, the J gene TRBJ2-7; the match to TRBD2 covers 14 bases. V trimming: 6 bases; J trimming: 6 bases; junction bases outside the gene matches: 13. Per germline, CDR1 SGHDN and CDR2 FVKESK. The CDR3 consists of 17 residues. CDR3 residues: CASRPTEYGLAGGEQYF. Here the CDR3 DNA reads TGTGCCAGCAGGCCCACCGAGTACGGACTAGCGGGAGGCGAGCAGTACTTC.

The chain couples TRBV6-5 to TRBJ2-7, with D possibly matching TRBD2 (6 bases). The ends were cut back, 1 base at V and 6 bases at J, with 19 bases in the middle. Germline CDR1 MNHEY, CDR2 SVGAGI. This CDR3 has 16 amino acids. CDR3 amino acids: CASSYLAAGPLSEQYF. As DNA, the CDR3 is TGTGCCAGCAGTTACTTAGCGGCAGGCCCCCTTTCCGAGCAGTACTTC.

The chain carries TRBV2 and TRBJ2-5, with D perhaps matching TRBD2 (5 bases). CDR3 length: 14 residues. The ends were cut back, 4 bases at V and 1 base at J, with 10 bases in the middle. CDR1 and CDR2 from the germline V gene are SNHLY and FYNNEI. The CDR3 bases are TGTGCCAGCAGTGTCTCGACTACCCAAGAGACCCAGTACTTC. Its translation is CASSVSTTQETQYF.

The rearrangement joins TRBV29-1 to TRBJ1-1; D not resolved. V lost 5 bases to trimming and J lost 1 base, with 5 bases between them. This CDR3 is built from 11 residues. Germline lookup yields CDR1 SQVTM and CDR2 ANQGSEA. The CDR3 here is CSVTQNTEAFF. The CDR3 DNA sequence: TGCAGCGTTACCCAGAACACTGAAGCTTTCTTT.

In its sample, this clone was seen once. The V and J genes are TRBV12-3 or TRBV12-4 and TRBJ1-1, with D uncertain. CDR3 length: 11 amino acids. V lost 6 bases and J 8 bases, leaving 10 bases between the germline ends. CDR3 in amino acids: CASRRLAEAFF. Written as DNA, the CDR3 is TGTGCCAGCAGGCGCCTGGCCGAAGCTTTCTTT.

The chain joins TRBV7-8 to TRBJ1-2, with 7 nucleotides matching TRBD1. CDR1 and CDR2 (germline): SGHVS, FQNEAQ. Trimming cost V 8 bases and J 3 bases; bases outside gene matches: 6. The CDR3 length is 13 residues. The CDR3 here is CASARGQYYGYTF. The CDR3 bases are TGTGCCAGCGCACGGGGACAGTACTATGGCTACACCTTC.

This clone came up once. This sequence joins TRBV7-2 and TRBJ1-3, with D uncertain. Germline loops: CDR1 SGHTA, CDR2 FQGNSA. The CDR3 covers 17 residues. Between the trimmed V and J ends, which lost 1 base and 0 bases, there was a span of 13 bases. The CDR3 sequence: CASSLVLVTSSGNTIYF. CDR3 coding DNA: TGTGCCAGCAGCTTAGTCCTAGTAACTAGCTCTGGAAACACCATATATTTT. The full variable domain, completed using reference TRBV7-2 and TRBJ1-3, is GAGVSQSPSNKVTEKGKDVELRCDPISGHTALYWYRQSLGQGLEFLIYFQGNSAPDKSGLPSDRFSAERTGGSVSTLTIQRTQQEDSAVYLCASSLVLVTSSGNTIYFGEGSWLTVV.

The CDR3 is CASSPLLGGANEKLFF. CDR3 DNA: TGTGCCAGCTCACCCCTTTTGGGGGGCGCTAATGAAAAACTGTTTTTT. V is TRBV18 and J is TRBJ1-4; maybe TRBD1 (6 bases). V was shortened by 3 bases and J by 3 bases, with 14 bases between the two germline ends. The CDR3 runs to 16 residues. Germline V lookup: CDR1 KGHSH, CDR2 LQKENI.

The chain is built from TRBV11-2 and TRBJ2-7; tentatively, D is TRBD2 (7 bases). This CDR3 has 14 residues. Trimming stripped 1 base from V and 6 bases from J, with 13 bases between. From germline, CDR1 is SGHAT and CDR2 FQNNGV. CDR3 DNA sequence: TGTGCCAGCAGCTTAGTCCGGGGGGCCGCCGAGCAGTACTTC. Encoded protein: CASSLVRGAAEQYF.

The V and J genes are TRBV14 and TRBJ1-4; no definite D call. The CDR3 extends over 13 amino acids. Germline assignment: CDR1 SGHDN and CDR2 FVKESK. V was pared by 0 bases and J by 8 bases, with 7 bases between. The CDR3 is CASSQDPREKLFF. CDR3 bases: TGTGCCAGCAGCCAAGATCCGCGGGAAAAACTGTTTTTT.